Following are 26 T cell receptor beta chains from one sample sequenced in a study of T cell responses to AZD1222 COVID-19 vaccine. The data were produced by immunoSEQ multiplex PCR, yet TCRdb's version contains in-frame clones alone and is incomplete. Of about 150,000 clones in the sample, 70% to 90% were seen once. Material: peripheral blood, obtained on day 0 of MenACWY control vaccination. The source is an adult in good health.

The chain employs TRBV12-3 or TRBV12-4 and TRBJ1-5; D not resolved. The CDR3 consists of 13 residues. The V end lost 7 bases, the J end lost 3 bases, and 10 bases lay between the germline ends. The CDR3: CASTTKTNQPQHF. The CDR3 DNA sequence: TGTGCCAGCACCACGAAAACCAATCAGCCCCAGCATTTT.

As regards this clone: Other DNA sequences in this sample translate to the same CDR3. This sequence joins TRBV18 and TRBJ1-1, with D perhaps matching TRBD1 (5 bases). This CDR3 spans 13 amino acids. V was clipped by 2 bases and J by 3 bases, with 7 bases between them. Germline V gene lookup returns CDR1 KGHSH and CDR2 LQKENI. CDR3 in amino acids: CASSPGGDTEAFF. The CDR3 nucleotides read TGTGCCAGCTCACCAGGAGGGGACACTGAAGCTTTCTTT.

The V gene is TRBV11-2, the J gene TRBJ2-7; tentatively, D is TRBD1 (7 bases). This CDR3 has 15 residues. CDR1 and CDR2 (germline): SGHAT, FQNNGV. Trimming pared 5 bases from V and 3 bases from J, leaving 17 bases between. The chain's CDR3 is CASSLGAGGLYEQYF. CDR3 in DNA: TGTGCCAGCAGCCTCGGGGCAGGGGGACTCTACGAGCAGTACTTC.

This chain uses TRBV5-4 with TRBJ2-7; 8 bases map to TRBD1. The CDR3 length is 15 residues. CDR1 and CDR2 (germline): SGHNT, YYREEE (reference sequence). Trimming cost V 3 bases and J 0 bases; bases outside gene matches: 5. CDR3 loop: CASSYPTGGSYEQYF. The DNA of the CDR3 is TGTGCCAGCAGCTACCCAACAGGGGGCTCCTACGAGCAGTACTTC. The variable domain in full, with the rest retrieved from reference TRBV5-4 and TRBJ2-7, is ETGVTQSPTHLIKTRGQQVTLRCSSQSGHNTVSWYQQALGQGPQFIFQYYREEENGRGNFPPRFSGLQFPNYSSELNVNALELDDSALYLCASSYPTGGSYEQYFGPGTRLTVT.

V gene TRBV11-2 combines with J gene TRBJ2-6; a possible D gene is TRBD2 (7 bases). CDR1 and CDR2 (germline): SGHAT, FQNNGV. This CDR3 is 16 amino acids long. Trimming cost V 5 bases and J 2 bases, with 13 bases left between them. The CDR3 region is CASSDWGGPGANVLTF. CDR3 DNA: TGTGCCAGCAGCGACTGGGGGGGGCCTGGGGCCAACGTCCTGACTTTC.

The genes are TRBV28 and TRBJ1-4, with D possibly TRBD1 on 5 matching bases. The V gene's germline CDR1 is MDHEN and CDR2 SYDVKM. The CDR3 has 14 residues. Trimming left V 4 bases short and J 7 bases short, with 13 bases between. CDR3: CASSWGGVGEKLFF. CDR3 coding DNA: TGTGCCAGCAGTTGGGGGGGTGTTGGTGAAAAACTGTTTTTT.

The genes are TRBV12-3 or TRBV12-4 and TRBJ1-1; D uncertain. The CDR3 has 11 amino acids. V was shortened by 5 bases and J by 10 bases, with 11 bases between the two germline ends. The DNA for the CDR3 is TGTGCCAGCAGTCTCTCAGAGCGAGCTTTCTTT. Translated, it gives CASSLSERAFF.

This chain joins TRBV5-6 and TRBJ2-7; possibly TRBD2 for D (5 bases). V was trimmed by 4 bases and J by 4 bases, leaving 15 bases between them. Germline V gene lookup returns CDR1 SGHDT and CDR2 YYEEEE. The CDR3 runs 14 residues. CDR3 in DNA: TGTGCCAGCAGCCCCGTGGGCCCGGGGTACGAGCAGTACTTC. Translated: CASSPVGPGYEQYF.

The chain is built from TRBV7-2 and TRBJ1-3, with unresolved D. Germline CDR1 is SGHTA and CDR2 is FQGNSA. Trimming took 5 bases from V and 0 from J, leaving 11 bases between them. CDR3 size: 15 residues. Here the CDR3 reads CASSTTRSSGNTIYF. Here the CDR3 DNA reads TGTGCCAGCAGCACGACAAGGAGCTCTGGAAACACCATATATTTT.

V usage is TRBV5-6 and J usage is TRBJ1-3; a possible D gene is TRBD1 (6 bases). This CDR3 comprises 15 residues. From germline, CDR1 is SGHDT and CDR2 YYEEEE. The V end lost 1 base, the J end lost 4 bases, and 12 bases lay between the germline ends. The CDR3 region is CASSLSVRGGNTIYF. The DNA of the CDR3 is TGTGCCAGCAGCTTGTCTGTCAGGGGCGGAAACACCATATATTTT.

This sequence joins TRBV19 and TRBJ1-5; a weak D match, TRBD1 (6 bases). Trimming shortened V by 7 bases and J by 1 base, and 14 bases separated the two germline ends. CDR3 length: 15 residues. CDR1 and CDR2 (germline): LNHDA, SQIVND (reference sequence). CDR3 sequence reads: CASMDRGPSNQPQHF. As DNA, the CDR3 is TGTGCCAGTATGGACCGGGGGCCGAGCAATCAGCCCCAGCATTTT. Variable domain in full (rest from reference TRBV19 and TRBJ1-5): DGGITQSPKYLFRKEGQNVTLSCEQNLNHDAMYWYRQDPGQGLRLIYYSQIVNDFQKGDIAEGYSVSREKKESFPLTVTSAQKNPTAFYLCASMDRGPSNQPQHFGDGTRLSIL.

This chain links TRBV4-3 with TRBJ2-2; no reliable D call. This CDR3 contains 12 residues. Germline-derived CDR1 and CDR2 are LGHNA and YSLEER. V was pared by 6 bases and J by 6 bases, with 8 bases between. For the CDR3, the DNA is TGCGCCAGCAGTCATTCCCCCGGGGAGCTGTTTTTT. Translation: CASSHSPGELFF.

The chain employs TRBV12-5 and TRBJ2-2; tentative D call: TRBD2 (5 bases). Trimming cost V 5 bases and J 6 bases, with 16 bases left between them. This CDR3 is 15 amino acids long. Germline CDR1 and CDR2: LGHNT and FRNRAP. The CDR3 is CASGLDFSGAGELFF. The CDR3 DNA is TGTGCTAGTGGTCTGGACTTTTCAGGCGCCGGGGAGCTGTTTTTT.

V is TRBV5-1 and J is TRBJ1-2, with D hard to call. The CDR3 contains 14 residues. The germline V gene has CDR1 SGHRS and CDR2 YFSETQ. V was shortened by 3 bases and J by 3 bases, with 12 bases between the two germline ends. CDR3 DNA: TGCGCCAGCAGCTCTAAAATCTCAGACTATGGCTACACCTTC. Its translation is CASSSKISDYGYTF.

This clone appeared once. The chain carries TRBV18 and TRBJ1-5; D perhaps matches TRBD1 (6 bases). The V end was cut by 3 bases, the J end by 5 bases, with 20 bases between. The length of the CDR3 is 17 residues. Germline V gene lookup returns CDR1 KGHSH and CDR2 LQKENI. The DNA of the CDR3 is TGTGCCAGCTCACCGCGTGAGGGACACCATACGGATCAGCCCCAGCATTTT. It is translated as CASSPREGHHTDQPQHF.

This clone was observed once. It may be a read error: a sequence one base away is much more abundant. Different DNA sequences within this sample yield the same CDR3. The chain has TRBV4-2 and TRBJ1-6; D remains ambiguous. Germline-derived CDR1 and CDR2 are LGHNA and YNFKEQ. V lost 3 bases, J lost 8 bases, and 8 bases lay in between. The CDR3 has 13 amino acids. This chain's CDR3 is CASSQGGDSPLHF. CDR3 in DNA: TGTGCCAGCAGCCAGGGCGGGGATTCACCCCTCCACTTT.

Written as DNA, the CDR3 is TGTGCCAGCAGTTTAAACTCCTACGAGCAGTACGTC. This sequence encodes CASSLNSYEQYV. This sequence joins TRBV2 and TRBJ2-7; D unresolved. Trimming left V 5 bases short and J 0 bases short, with 5 bases between. The CDR3 consists of 12 residues. CDR1 and CDR2 from the germline V gene are SNHLY and FYNNEI.

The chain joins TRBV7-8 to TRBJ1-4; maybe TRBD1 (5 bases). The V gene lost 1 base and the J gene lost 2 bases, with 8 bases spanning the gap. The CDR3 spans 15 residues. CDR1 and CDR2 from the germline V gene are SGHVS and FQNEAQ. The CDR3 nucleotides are TGTGCCAGCAGCTTAGGGGGGAGGACTAATGAAAAACTGTTTTTT. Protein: CASSLGGRTNEKLFF.

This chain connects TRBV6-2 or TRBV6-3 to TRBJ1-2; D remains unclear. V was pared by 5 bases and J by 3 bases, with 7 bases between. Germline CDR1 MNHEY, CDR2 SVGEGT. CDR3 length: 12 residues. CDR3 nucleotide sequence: TGTGCCAGCAGTAGCCAGGACTATGGCTACACCTTC. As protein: CASSSQDYGYTF.

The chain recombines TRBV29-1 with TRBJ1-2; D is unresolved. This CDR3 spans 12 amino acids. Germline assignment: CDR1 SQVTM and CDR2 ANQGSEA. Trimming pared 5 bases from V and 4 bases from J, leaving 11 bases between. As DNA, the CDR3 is TGCAGCGTTCGGGCCTTACGCTATGGCTACACCTTC. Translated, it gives CSVRALRYGYTF.

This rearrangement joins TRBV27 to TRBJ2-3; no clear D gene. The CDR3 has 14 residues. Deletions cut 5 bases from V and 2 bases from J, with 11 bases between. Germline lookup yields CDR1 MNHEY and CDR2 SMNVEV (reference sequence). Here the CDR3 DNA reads TGTGCCAGCAGTCAGATGGCTTCCACAGATACGCAGTATTTT. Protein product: CASSQMASTDTQYF.

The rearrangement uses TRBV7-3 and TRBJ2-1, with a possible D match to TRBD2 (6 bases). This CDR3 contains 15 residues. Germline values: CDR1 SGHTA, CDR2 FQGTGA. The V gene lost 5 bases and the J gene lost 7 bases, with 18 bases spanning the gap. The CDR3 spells CASSGQGGEKNEQFF. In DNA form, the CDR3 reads TGTGCCAGCAGCGGCCAGGGAGGCGAAAAGAATGAGCAGTTCTTC.

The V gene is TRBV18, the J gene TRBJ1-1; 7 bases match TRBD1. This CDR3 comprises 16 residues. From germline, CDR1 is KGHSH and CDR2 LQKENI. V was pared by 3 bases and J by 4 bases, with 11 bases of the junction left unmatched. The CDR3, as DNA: TGTGCCAGCTCACCCCCGCGGCAGGGGGGGAGCACTGAAGCTTTCTTT. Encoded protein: CASSPPRQGGSTEAFF.

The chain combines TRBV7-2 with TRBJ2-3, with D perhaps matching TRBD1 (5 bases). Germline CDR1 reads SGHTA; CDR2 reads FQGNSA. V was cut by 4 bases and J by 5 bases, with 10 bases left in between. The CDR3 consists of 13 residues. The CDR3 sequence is CASSSNQGDTQYF. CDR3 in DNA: TGTGCCAGCAGCTCTAACCAGGGAGATACGCAGTATTTT.

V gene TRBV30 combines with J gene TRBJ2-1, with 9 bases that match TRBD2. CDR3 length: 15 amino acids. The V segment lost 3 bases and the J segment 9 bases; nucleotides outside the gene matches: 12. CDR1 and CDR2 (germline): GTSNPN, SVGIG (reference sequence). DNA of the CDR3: TGTGCCTGGAGCCTCAAAGGACTAGCGCACGGTGAGCAGTTCTTC. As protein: CAWSLKGLAHGEQFF.

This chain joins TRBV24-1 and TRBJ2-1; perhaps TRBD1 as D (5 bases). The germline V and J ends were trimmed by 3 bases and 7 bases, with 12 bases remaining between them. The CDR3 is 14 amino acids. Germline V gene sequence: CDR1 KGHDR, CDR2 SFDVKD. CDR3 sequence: CATSDPRGKNEQFF. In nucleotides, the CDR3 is TGTGCCACCAGTGATCCTAGGGGTAAGAATGAGCAGTTCTTC.